Listed here is a single T cell receptor (beta chain). This clonotype has more than one count but fewer than ten. It lacks a known antigen. The sample holds no much larger clone one base away, and base qualities are not on file. The sample originates from a study of T cell repertoires in cytomegalovirus infection (dated by TCRdb to about 2019). With respect to the entire study: The peptide stimulations were aimed at well-studied HLA-B-restricted epitopes as well as recently identified HLA-C-restricted CMV epitopes, whose presentation resists viral immunomodulation. Donor HLA type was relevant to the analysis, because carriage of CMV infection together with the matching HLA type was indicated by public TCR beta signatures. The paper as a whole reports these results and caveats: In both this cohort and an independent cohort of under 450 donors, the cumulative frequency of public TCR beta family members distinguished carriers of CMV infection plus the relevant HLA type. The ex vivo response was dominated by HLA-C-restricted CMV-specific TCR beta clonotypes, which also provided the single most frequent clonotype in two of eight donors.

The CDR3 holds 16 amino acids from the cysteine to the phenylalanine. Only the CDR3 DNA is retained, 48 bases long and in frame from the first base. The germline V gene (reference sequence) gives CDR1 as MNHEY and CDR2 as SMNVEV. V is cut by 8 bases and J by 10 bases, and the space between the germline ends is 29 bases. Instrument used: Illumina HiSeq 1500. TCRdb redid the processing of the public reads, applying fastp at Q25 and MiXCR, and retained in-frame beta chains. Each entry is one CDR3 protein sequence, shown with its most common DNA and genes. The sample records about 900,000 distinct CDR3 sequences, approximately 33% of which are singletons. The ten most abundant clones make up 10% to 15% of the sample. This specimen's treatment or condition label, interpreted: in vitro stimulation with specific CMV peptide epitopes to enrich CMV-specific T cells.

The TCR comes from a human donor in good health (CMV status not recorded). Some clones in this sample may be carry-over from other donors' samples. Recombination linked TRBV27 to TRBJ1-1; tentative D gene TRBD1, with 5 bases matching. The sequenced sample was cultured CD8+ T cells from PBMCs, obtained from culture after CMV antigen stimulation. The DNA sequence is TGTGCCAGCGTTGTCGGAGGTCCGTCCAGGGTAAATCGAGCTTTCTTT. The encoded protein is CASVVGGPSRVNRAFF.